This T cell receptor beta chain was retrieved from a study of cytotoxic CD8 clonotypes in ibrutinib-treated CLL. About the study: Among patients, around 25 responded partially and 2 completely; approximately 15 then stayed remitted and some 12 progressed after median around 68 months. The average sample held roughly 240,000 productive templates and 91,000 or so productive rearrangements. General observations from the study: Investigators sampled sustained-remission and progressing patients at differing times. Baseline clonality was higher than in age-matched healthy donors and moved in step with circulating CD8+ T-cell counts.

The CDR3 extends over 17 amino acids. Trimming took off 4 bases at V and 3 bases at J, with 20 bases between the two ends. The germline V gene has CDR1 LNHDA and CDR2 SQIVND (reference sequence). As to this clone: The antigen is not known.

TCRdb's table, derived via immunoSEQ multiplex PCR, lists solely in-frame clones and lacks some. The profile covers hundreds of thousands of clones, with just under 80% appearing a single time and about 10% taken by the ten largest. The J gene is TRBJ2-3, the V gene TRBV19, with D possibly being TRBD2 (6 bases). This TCR came from a human donor with chronic lymphocytic leukemia. Here the sequenced sample was PBMCs, taken after 12 months of ibrutinib treatment. The CDR3 here is CASSRRGHTTGTDTQYF. Written as DNA, the CDR3 is TGTGCCAGTAGTAGGAGGGGCCACACCACCGGGACAGATACGCAGTATTTT.